The 4 T cell receptor beta chains listed next were all sequenced from one sample in a study of T cells after posttransplantation cyclophosphamide. TCRdb keeps only in-frame clones here, not all; method: immunoSEQ multiplex PCR. This table has approximately 56,000 clones, approximately 94% appearing once. Sequencing input: PBMCs. These receptors were taken from a woman in her twenties or thirties in good health and a related stem cell transplant donor.

This chain uses TRBV5-1 with TRBJ2-2; TRBD1 agrees at 9 bases. Trimming removed 3 bases from V and 4 bases from J; junction bases left unmatched: 1. Germline V gene data show CDR1 as SGHRS and CDR2 as YFSETQ. This CDR3 contains 14 residues. CDR3 sequence (DNA): TGCGCCAGCAGCTGGACAGGGGCCACCGGGGAGCTGTTTTTT. Its protein is CASSWTGATGELFF. Full variable domain (rest looked up from reference TRBV5-1 and TRBJ2-2): KAGVTQTPRYLIKTRGQQVTLSCSPISGHRSVSWYQQTPGQGLQFLFEYFSETQRNKGNFPGRFSGRQFSNSRSEMNVSTLELGDSALYLCASSWTGATGELFFGEGSRLTVL.

The V gene is TRBV10-3, the J gene TRBJ1-1, with D hard to call. V shed 3 bases and J shed 3 bases, with 11 bases lying between them. The CDR3 loop spans 14 amino acids. Looked up from germline, CDR1 is ENHRY and CDR2 is SYGVKD. This CDR3 is CAISDRGKDTEAFF. As DNA, the CDR3 is TGTGCCATCAGTGACCGGGGAAAGGACACTGAAGCTTTCTTT.

The chain is built from TRBV29-1 and TRBJ1-4; D might be TRBD1 (6 bases). The CDR3 is 17 residues long. Trimming left V 4 bases short and J 5 bases short, with 23 bases between. CDR1 is SQVTM, CDR2 ANQGSEA, per germline. CDR3 sequence (DNA): TGCAGCGTTGCCCTTTTCAGGGGACCTACTCGCAATGAAAAACTGTTTTTT. It encodes CSVALFRGPTRNEKLFF.

This clone is a singleton in its sample. The V gene is TRBV4-3, the J gene TRBJ1-5; no clear D gene. Trimming stripped 0 bases from V and 5 bases from J, with 8 bases between. The CDR3 totals 14 residues. CDR1 is LGHNA and CDR2 is YSLEER in the germline V gene. CDR3 in DNA: TGCGCCAGCAGCCAAGAAATGGGCTATCAGCCCCAGCATTTT. It codes for CASSQEMGYQPQHF.